This TCR beta chain was sequenced for a study of T cells in Graves' hyperthyroidism and ophthalmopathy (dated by TCRdb to about 2019). About the full investigation: Peripheral blood was collected at initial diagnosis, before any treatment. To identify TCR V-J signatures that set the groups apart, the researchers used a discovery cohort of more than 95 patients, made up of fewer than 50 with Graves' ophthalmopathy and about 60 with stable Graves' hyperthyroidism. Whether ophthalmopathy could be predicted prospectively was tested in an independent validation cohort made up of under 20 hyperthyroidism patients plus 17 patients who later progressed to ophthalmopathy. The roughly 91 discovery patients were randomly divided into training and test sets at a 7:3 ratio. In several Graves' hyperthyroidism patients, the study also compared T-cell repertoires from thyroid tissue with T-cell repertoires from blood. Following sampling, methimazole starting at 30 mg daily was given to hyperthyroidism patients, and high-dose intravenous methylprednisolone was given to ophthalmopathy patients. The paper reports TCR Vbeta CDR3 sequencing of over 130 peripheral blood samples: under 45 ophthalmopathy, under 80 hyperthyroidism and 17 progressor patients. Here is what the overall study found, with its caveats: Sample size was not statistically predetermined, and blinding of investigators to group allocation was not performed. In validation, progression to ophthalmopathy was predicted by the model with nearly 71% sensitivity and just over 72% specificity, a median of roughly 6 months before onset. A model built on a 13 V-J signature distinguished ophthalmopathy from stable hyperthyroidism, reaching 85% to 90% sensitivity and approximately 83% specificity in cross-validation and 80%/75% in testing. Most expanded thyroid clonotypes (frequency above 0.001) were also found in blood, which suggests that blood repertoires may mirror thyroid immune responses.

A patient counted as having stable Graves' hyperthyroidism if no progression to ophthalmopathy occurred over 18 months of follow-up. Hyperthyroidism patients were newly diagnosed, with disease duration under 2 months, and aged 18 to 65 years. The study excluded patients with uncontrolled infections, other autoimmune diseases, pregnancy or lactation. Diagnoses were based on clinical symptoms, serum thyroxine and TRAb, thyroid ultrasound and orbital computed tomography. Ficoll-Paque density gradient centrifugation was used to isolate PBMCs from about 10 ml of fresh peripheral blood. Total RNA was extracted with Trizol reagent, and quality was checked on an Agilent 2100 Bioanalyzer. From the cysteine up to the phenylalanine, the CDR3 has a length of 13 residues. Just the 39-base CDR3 DNA is kept, in frame starting at base 1. The germline V gene (reference sequence) provides CDR1 DFQATT and CDR2 SNEGSKA. V is clipped by 3 bases and J by 3 bases, and the sequence between their germline boundaries is 9 bases long.

Amplification of TCR beta CDR3 regions was carried out from RNA transcripts. The TCR CDR3 was subjected to a first round of RT-PCR using the HTBI primer set and the Qiagen OneStep RT-PCR kit. The libraries were constructed in a second round of multiplex PCR and then size-selected and purified. Paired-end sequencing of the libraries was performed with 100 bp reads on an Illumina HiSeq2000. Per the source publication's procedure: Raw data were processed with SOAPnuke, discarding reads with adapters, uncalled bases, mean Phred below 15, or no exact constant-primer or identifier match. High-quality paired reads were merged using COPE v1.2.5, and each unique nucleotide sequence was defined as a clonotype. MiTCR v1.1 was used to align clonotypes to the IMGT TRBV, TRBD and TRBJ reference segments. The analysis included only V-J combinations with a frequency above 0.0001, which together covered more than 99% of the repertoires. A TCS score was defined as the ratio between F50 (clonal expansion) and ExV (chaos), using BLOSUM62-based TCRdist between CDR3 peptides within each V-J. Welch's t-statistics and random forest reduced around 510 V-J features to fewer than 15, which were used in a naive Bayes classifier (R e1071). In TCRdb, the public reads were trimmed at Q25 with fastp and aligned with MiXCR, with productive beta chains retained. Each CDR3 protein appears once, grouped with its most common genes and DNA. It is TCRdb's table, rather than the study itself, that gives the V and J calls and clone size. The sample data list over 300,000 distinct CDR3 sequences, and roughly 13% of these were observed just once. The ten largest clones represent about 11% of the sample.

On this clonotype: Its antigen has not been determined. No clone much larger than this one lies a single base away; base qualities are absent.

The sequenced sample was blood. The chain is encoded by TRBV20-1 joined to TRBJ1-3; TRBD1 is a weak D gene call, 5 bases matching. The receptor comes from a woman aged 60-75 years with Graves' hyperthyroidism. The bases are TGCAGTGCTAGCAGGGAGAATGGAAACACCATATATTTT. Translated, this gives CSASRENGNTIYF.